The 6 T cell receptor beta chains below all came from one sample that was sequenced in a study of technical replicates of blood from four donors. Sequencing was performed with immunoSEQ multiplex PCR; in TCRdb, only in-frame clones are kept and a portion is missing. The sample has 50,000 to 80,000 clones, 65% to 90% seen once; the top ten hold around 5%. Sequencing was carried out using PBMCs. These receptor sequences come from a human donor in good health. Some clones in this sample may be carry-over from other donors' samples.

The chain is built from TRBV18 and TRBJ2-5; no clear D. Germline-derived CDR1 and CDR2 are KGHSH and LQKENI. The V and J ends lost 3 bases and 4 bases respectively, with 6 bases between them. The CDR3 spans 12 residues. CDR3 residues: CASSPGPETQYF. CDR3 sequence (DNA): TGTGCCAGCTCACCTGGGCCAGAGACCCAGTACTTC.

A single count supports this clone. The V and J genes are TRBV5-1 and TRBJ2-1, with D possibly being TRBD1 (6 bases). The CDR3 is 15 amino acids. The germline gives CDR1 SGHRS, CDR2 YFSETQ. V dropped 4 bases and J dropped 0 bases, with 11 bases sitting between them. CDR3 amino acids: CASSDGQHSYNEQFF. As DNA, the CDR3 is TGCGCCAGCAGCGACGGACAGCACTCCTACAATGAGCAGTTCTTC.

The chain recombines TRBV5-4 with TRBJ2-3; TRBD2 aligns across 13 bases. This CDR3 has 18 amino acids. Germline V gene data show CDR1 as SGHNT and CDR2 as YYREEE (reference sequence). Trimming at V came to 4 bases and at J to 1 base, leaving 9 bases not matched to a gene. CDR3 sequence: CASSPVGTSGVRTDTQYF. CDR3 bases: TGTGCCAGCAGCCCGGTCGGGACTAGCGGGGTACGCACAGATACGCAGTATTTT.

The chain uses TRBV6-5 and TRBJ2-1; TRBD2 is a possible D gene (5 bases). The CDR3 extends over 12 amino acids. Trimming removed 8 bases at V and 4 bases at J, with 9 bases between. Germline CDR1 and CDR2: MNHEY and SVGAGI. The CDR3, as DNA: TGTGCCAGCCGAGGGAGTTACAATGAGCAGTTCTTC. This translates into CASRGSYNEQFF.

The chain links TRBV5-6 to TRBJ1-1; D uncertain. Germline CDR1 SGHDT, CDR2 YYEEEE. The CDR3 contains 14 residues. V was pared by 0 bases and J by 0 bases, with 6 bases between. The CDR3 DNA sequence: TGTGCCAGCAGCTTGGGATCGGTGAACACTGAAGCTTTCTTT. Translated, it gives CASSLGSVNTEAFF.

The gene calls are TRBV29-1 and TRBJ2-7, with a tentative D call TRBD1 (5 bases). The V end lost 3 bases, the J end lost 2 bases, and 14 bases lay between the germline ends. The CDR3 is 14 amino acids. Germline V gene data show CDR1 as SQVTM and CDR2 as ANQGSEA. CDR3 in amino acids: CSVEVLQGPYEQYF. CDR3 DNA: TGCAGCGTTGAGGTTTTGCAGGGTCCCTACGAGCAGTACTTC.